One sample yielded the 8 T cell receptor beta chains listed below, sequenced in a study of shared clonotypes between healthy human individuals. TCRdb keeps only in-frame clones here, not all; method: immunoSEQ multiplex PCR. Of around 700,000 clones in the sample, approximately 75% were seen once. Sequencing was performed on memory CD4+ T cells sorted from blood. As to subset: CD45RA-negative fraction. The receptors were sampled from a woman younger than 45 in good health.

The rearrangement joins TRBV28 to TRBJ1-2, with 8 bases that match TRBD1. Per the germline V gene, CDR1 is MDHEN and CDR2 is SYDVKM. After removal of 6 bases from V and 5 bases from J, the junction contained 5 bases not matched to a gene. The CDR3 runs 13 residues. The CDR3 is CASRSGQGYGYTF. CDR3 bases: TGTGCCAGCAGGTCCGGACAGGGTTATGGCTACACCTTC.

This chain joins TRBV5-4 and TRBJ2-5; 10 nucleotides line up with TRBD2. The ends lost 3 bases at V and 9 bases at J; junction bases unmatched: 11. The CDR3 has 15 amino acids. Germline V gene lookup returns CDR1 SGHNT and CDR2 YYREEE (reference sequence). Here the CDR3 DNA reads TGTGCCAGCAGCTCAAAGCGGGAGGGTCGGGAGGCCCAGTACTTC. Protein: CASSSKREGREAQYF. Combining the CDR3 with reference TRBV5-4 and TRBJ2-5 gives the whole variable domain ETGVTQSPTHLIKTRGQQVTLRCSSQSGHNTVSWYQQALGQGPQFIFQYYREEENGRGNFPPRFSGLQFPNYSSELNVNALELDDSALYLCASSSKREGREAQYFGPGTRLLVL.

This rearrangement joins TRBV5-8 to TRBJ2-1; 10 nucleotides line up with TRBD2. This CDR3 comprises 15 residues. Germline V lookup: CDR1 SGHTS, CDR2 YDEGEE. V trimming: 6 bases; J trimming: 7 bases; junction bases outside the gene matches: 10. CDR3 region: CASMRAGGLKNEQFF. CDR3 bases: TGTGCCAGCATGCGAGCGGGAGGGTTAAAAAATGAGCAGTTCTTC.

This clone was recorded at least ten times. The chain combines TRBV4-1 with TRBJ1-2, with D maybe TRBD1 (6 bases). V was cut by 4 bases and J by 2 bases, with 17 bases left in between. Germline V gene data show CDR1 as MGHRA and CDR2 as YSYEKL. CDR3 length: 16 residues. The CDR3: CASSPGGYRENYGYTF. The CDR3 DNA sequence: TGCGCCAGCAGCCCGGGGGGTTACAGGGAGAACTATGGCTACACCTTC.

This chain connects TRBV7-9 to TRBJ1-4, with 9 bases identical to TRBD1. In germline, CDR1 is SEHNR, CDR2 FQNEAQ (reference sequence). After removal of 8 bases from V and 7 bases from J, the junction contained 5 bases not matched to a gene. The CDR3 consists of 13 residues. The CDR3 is CASEGQGGEKLFF. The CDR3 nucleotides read TGTGCCAGCGAGGGACAGGGTGGTGAAAAACTGTTTTTT.

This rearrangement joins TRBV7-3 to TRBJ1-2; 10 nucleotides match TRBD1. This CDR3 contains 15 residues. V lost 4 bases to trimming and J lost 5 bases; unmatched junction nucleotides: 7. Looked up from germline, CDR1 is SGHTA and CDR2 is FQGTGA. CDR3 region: CASSYGQGVEYGYTF. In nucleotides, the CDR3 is TGTGCCAGCAGCTATGGACAGGGGGTGGAGTATGGCTACACCTTC.

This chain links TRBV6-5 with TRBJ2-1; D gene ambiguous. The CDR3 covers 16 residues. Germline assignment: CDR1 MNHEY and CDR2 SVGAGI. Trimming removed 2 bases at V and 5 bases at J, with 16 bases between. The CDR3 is CASSYRSVALNNEQFF. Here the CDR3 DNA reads TGTGCCAGCAGTTACCGTAGTGTCGCCCTTAACAATGAGCAGTTCTTC.

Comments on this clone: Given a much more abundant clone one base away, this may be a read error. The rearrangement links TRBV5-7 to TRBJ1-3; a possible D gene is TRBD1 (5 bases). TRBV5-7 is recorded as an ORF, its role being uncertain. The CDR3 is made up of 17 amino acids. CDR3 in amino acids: CASSLVTQGGSGSTIYF. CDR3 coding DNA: TGTGCCAGCAGCTTGGTCACGCAGGGAGGCTCTGGAAGCACCATATATTTT.